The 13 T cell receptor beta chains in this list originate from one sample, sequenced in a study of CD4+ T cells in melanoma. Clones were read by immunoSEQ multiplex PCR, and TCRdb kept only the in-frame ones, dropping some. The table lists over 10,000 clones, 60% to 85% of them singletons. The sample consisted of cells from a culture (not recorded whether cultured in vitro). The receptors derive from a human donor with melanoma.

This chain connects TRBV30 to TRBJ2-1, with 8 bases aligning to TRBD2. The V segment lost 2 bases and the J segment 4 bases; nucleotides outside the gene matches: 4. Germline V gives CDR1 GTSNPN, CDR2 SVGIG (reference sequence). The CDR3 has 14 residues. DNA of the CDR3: TGTGCCTGGAGTCGTAGCGGGGTTTACAATGAGCAGTTCTTC. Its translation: CAWSRSGVYNEQFF.

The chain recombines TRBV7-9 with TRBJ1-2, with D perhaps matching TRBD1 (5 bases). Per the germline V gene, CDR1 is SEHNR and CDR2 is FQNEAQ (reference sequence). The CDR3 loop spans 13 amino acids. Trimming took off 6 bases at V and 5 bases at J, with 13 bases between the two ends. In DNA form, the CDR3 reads TGTGCCAGCAGTGTCACAGGATTATATGGCTACACCTTC. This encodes CASSVTGLYGYTF. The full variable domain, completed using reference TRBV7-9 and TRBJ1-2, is DTGVSQNPRHKITKRGQNVTFRCDPISEHNRLYWYRQTLGQGPEFLTYFQNEAQLEKSRLLSDRFSAERPKGSFSTLEIQRTEQGDSAMYLCASSVTGLYGYTFGSGTRLTVV.

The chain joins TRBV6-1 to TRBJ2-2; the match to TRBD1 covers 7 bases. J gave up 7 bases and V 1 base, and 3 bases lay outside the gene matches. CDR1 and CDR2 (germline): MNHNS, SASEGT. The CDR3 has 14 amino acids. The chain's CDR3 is CASSEDNRGGELFF. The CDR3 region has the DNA TGTGCCAGCAGTGAAGACAACAGGGGCGGGGAGCTGTTTTTT.

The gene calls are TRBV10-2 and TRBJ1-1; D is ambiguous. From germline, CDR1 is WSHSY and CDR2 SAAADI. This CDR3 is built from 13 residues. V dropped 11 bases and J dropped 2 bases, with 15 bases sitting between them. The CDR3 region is CASSKLGNTEAFF. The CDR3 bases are TGCGCCTCCAGCAAACTCGGAAACACTGAAGCTTTCTTT.

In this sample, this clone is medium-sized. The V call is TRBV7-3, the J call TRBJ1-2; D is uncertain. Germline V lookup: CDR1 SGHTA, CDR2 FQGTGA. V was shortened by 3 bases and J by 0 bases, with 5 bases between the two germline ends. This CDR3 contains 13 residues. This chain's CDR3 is CASSFLANYGYTF. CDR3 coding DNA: TGTGCCAGCAGCTTTTTGGCTAACTATGGCTACACCTTC. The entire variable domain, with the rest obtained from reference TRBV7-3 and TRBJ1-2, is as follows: GAGVSQTPSNKVTEKGKYVELRCDPISGHTALYWYRQSLGQGPEFLIYFQGTGAADDSGLPNDRFFAVRPEGSVSTLKIQRTERGDSAVYLCASSFLANYGYTFGSGTRLTVV.

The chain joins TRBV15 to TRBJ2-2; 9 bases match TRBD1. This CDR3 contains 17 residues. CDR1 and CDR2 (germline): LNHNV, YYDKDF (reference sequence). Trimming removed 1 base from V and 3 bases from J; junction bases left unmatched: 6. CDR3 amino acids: CATSRGDRAGDTGELFF. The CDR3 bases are TGTGCCACCAGCAGAGGGGACAGGGCAGGAGACACCGGGGAGCTGTTTTTT.

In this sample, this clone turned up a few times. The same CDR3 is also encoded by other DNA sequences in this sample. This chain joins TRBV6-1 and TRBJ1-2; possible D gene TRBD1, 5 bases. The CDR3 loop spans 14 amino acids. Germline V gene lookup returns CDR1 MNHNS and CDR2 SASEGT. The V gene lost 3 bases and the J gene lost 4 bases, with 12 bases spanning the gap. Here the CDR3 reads CASSEGTGLYGYTF. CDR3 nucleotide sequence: TGTGCCAGCAGTGAGGGGACGGGACTCTATGGCTACACCTTC.

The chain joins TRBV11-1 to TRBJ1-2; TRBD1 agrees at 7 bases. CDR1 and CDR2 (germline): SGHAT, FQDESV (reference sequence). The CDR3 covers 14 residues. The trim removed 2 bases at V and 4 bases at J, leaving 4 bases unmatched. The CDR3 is CASSLSRGLYGYTF. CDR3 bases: TGTGCCAGCAGCTTATCAAGGGGGCTCTATGGCTACACCTTC. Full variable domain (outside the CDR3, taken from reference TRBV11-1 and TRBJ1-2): EAEVAQSPRYKITEKSQAVAFWCDPISGHATLYWYRQILGQGPELLVQFQDESVVDDSQLPKDRFSAERLKGVDSTLKIQPAELGDSAMYLCASSLSRGLYGYTFGSGTRLTVV.

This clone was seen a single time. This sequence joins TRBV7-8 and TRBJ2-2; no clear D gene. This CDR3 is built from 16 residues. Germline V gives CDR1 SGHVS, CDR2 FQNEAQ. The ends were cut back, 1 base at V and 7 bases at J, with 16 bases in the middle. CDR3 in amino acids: CASSLVGYQSDGELFF. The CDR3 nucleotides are TGTGCCAGCAGCTTAGTGGGCTACCAGAGCGACGGGGAGCTGTTTTTT.

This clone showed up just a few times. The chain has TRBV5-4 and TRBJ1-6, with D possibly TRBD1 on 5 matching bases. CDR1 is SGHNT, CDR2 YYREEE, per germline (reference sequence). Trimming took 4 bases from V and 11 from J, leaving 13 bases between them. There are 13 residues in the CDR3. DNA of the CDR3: TGTGCCAGCAGCCCGCCGGGGGGGACACCCCTCCACTTT. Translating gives CASSPPGGTPLHF.

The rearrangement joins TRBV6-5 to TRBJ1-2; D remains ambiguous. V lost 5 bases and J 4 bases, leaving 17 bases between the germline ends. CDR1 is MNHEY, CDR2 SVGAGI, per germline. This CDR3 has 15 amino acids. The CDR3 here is CASSLFPPGTYGYTF. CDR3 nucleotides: TGTGCCAGCAGTCTTTTCCCTCCGGGCACCTATGGCTACACCTTC.

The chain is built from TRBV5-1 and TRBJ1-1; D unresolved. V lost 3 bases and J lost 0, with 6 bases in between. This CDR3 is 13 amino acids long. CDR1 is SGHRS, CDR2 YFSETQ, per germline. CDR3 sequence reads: CASSSTVNTEAFF. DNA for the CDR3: TGCGCCAGCAGCTCCACAGTGAACACTGAAGCTTTCTTT.

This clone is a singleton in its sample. The CDR3 DNA reads as TGTGCCAGCAGCTTGGAGGGCTCGGTGCGGGAGACCCAGTACTTC. Translation: CASSLEGSVRETQYF. The rearrangement uses TRBV11-2 and TRBJ2-5; a weak D match, TRBD2 (6 bases). Germline CDR1 reads SGHAT; CDR2 reads FQNNGV. CDR3 size: 15 residues. V was pared by 3 bases and J by 5 bases, with 16 bases between.